The clone carrying this T cell receptor (beta chain) was counted between two and nine times. This specimen belongs to a study of blood T cell repertoires in COVID-19. Background on the study: Acute and convalescent COVID-19 samples came from the United States, Italy and Spain. Sources were T cells, B-cell-depleted T cells, or PBMCs; the material itself was cDNA or gDNA.

V shed 3 bases, J shed 1 base, and the junction held 6 bases outside the gene matches. The CDR3 is made up of 16 amino acids. The V gene's germline CDR1 is MGHRA and CDR2 YSYEKL. As handled by the study authors: Using reference gene primer amplification, nucleated cell counts were estimated. The protocol was immunoSEQ multiplex PCR, while the TCRdb copy is restricted to in-frame clones and leaves out a portion. V and J calls and clone size follow that table, whereas D and trimming were derived from the DNA. Found here are 40,000 or so clones, around 74% of them singletons; the top ten hold around 25%.

The J gene is TRBJ2-3, the V gene TRBV4-1; 8 bases agree with TRBD1. The receptor comes from a man between 65 and 79 years old with acute or convalescent COVID-19. The sequenced sample consisted of peripheral blood. CDR3 in DNA: TGCGCCAGCAGCCACCCCGACAGGGGTGGCACAGATACGCAGTATTTT. This translates into CASSHPDRGGTDTQYF.